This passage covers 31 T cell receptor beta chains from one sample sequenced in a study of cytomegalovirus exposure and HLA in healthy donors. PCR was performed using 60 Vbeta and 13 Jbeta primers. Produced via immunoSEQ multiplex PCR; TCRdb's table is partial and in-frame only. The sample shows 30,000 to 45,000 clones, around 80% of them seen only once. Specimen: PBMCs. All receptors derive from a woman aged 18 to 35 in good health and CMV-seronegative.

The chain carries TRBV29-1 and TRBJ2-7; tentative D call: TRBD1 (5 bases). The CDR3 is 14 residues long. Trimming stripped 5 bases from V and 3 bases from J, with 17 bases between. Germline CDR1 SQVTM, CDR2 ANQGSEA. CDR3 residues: CSVLDLGRGYEQYF. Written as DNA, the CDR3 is TGCAGCGTTCTCGATCTGGGGCGCGGCTACGAGCAGTACTTC.

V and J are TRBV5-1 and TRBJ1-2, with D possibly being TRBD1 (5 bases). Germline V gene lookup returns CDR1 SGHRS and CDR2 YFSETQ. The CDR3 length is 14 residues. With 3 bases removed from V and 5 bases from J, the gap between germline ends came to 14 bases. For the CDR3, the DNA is TGCGCCAGCAGCTCGAGTACAGGCCAATATGGCTACACCTTC. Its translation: CASSSSTGQYGYTF.

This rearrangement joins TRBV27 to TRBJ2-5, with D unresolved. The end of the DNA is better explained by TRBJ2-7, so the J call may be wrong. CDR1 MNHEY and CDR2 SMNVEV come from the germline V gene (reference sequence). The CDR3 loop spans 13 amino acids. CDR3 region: CASSLQAPYEQYF. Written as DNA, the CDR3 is TGTGCCAGCAGTTTACAGGCGCCCTACGAGCAGTACTTC.

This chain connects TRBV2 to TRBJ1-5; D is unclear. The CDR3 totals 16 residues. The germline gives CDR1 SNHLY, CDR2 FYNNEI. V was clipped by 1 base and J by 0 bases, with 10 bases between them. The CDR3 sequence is CASSEDTVYSNQPQHF. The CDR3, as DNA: TGTGCCAGCAGTGAAGACACAGTATATAGCAATCAGCCCCAGCATTTT.

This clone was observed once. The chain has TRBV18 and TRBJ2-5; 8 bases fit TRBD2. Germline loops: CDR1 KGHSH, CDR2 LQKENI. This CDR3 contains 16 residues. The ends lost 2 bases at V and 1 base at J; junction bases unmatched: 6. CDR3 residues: CASSPMAGGLQETQYF. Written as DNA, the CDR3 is TGTGCCAGCTCACCAATGGCGGGAGGACTCCAAGAGACCCAGTACTTC. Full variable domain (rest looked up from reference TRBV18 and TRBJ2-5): NAGVMQNPRHLVRRRGQEARLRCSPMKGHSHVYWYRQLPEEGLKFMVYLQKENIIDESGMPKERFSAEFPKEGPSILRIQQVVRGDSAAYFCASSPMAGGLQETQYFGPGTRLLVL.

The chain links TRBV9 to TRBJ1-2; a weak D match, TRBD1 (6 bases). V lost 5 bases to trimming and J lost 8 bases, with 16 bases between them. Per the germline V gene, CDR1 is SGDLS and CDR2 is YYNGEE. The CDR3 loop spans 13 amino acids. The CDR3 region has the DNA TGTGCCAGCAGTCCTTCGGGGGGGCCCGGCTACACCTTC. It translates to CASSPSGGPGYTF.

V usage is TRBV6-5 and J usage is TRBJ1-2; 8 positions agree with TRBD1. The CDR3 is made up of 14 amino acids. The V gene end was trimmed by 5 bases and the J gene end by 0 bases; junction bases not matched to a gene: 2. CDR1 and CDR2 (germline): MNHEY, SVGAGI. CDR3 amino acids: CASSRQGTNYGYTF. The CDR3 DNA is TGTGCCAGCAGTCGACAGGGGACTAACTATGGCTACACCTTC.

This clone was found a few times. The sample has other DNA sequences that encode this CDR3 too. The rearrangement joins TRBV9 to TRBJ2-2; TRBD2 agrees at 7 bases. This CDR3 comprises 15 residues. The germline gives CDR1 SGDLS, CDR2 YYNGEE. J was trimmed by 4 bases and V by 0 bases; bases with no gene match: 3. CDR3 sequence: CASSVAGGVTGELFF. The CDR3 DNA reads TGTGCCAGCAGCGTAGCGGGGGGAGTCACCGGGGAGCTGTTTTTT.

CDR3 DNA: TGTGCCAGCATGGGACAGACCTCCTACGAGCAGTACTTC. Residues: CASMGQTSYEQYF. The genes are TRBV6-6 and TRBJ2-5; 7 positions agree with TRBD1. The J call may be mistaken, given a closer DNA end match to TRBJ2-7. There are 13 residues in the CDR3. CDR1 MNHNY and CDR2 SVGAGI come from the germline V gene (reference sequence).

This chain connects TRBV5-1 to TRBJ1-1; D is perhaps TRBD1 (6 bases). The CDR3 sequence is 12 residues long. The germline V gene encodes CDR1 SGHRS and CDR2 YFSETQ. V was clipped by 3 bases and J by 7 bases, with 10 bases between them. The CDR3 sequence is CASSSGQHEAFF. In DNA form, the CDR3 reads TGCGCCAGCAGCTCAGGACAGCATGAAGCTTTCTTT.

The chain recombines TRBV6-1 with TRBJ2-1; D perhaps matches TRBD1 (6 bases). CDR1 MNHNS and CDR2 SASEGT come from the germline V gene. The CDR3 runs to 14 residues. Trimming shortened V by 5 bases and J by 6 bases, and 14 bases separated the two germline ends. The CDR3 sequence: CASSPGQSINEQFF. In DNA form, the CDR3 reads TGTGCCAGCAGTCCCGGACAGAGCATCAATGAGCAGTTCTTC.

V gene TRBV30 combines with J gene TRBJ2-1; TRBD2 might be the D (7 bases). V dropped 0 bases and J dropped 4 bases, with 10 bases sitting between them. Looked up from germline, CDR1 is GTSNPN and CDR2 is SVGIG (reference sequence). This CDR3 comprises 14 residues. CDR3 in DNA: TGTGCCTGGAGTGTTGGGGGGGCGTACAATGAGCAGTTCTTC. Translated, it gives CAWSVGGAYNEQFF. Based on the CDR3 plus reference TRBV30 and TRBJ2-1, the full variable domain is SQTIHQWPATLVQPVGSPLSLECTVEGTSNPNLYWYRQAAGRGLQLLFYSVGIGQISSEVPQNLSASRPQDRQFILSSKKLLLSDSGFYLCAWSVGGAYNEQFFGPGTRLTVL.

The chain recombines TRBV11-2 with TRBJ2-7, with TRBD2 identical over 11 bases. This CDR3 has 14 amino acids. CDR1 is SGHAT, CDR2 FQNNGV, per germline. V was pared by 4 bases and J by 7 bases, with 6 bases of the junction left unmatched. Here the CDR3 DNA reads TGTGCCAGCAGCTGGGCTAGCGGGGGGATAGAGCAGTACTTC. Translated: CASSWASGGIEQYF. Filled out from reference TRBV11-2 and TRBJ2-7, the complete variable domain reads EAGVAQSPRYKIIEKRQSVAFWCNPISGHATLYWYQQILGQGPKLLIQFQNNGVVDDSQLPKDRFSAERLKGVDSTLKIQPAKLEDSAVYLCASSWASGGIEQYFGPGTRLTVT.

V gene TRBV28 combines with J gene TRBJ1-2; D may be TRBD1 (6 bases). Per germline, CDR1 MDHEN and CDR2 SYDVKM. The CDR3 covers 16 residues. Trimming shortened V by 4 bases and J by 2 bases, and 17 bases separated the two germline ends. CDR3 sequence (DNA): TGTGCCAGCAGTTACAACTCCGGGACAAGCAACTATGGCTACACCTTC. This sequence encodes CASSYNSGTSNYGYTF.

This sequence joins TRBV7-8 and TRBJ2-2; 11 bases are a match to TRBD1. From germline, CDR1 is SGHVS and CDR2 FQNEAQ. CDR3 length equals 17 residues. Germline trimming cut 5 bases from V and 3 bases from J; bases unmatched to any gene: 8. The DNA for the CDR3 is TGTGCCAGCAGCCGGCCGGGACAGGGGGTGGACACCGGGGAGCTGTTTTTT. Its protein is CASSRPGQGVDTGELFF.

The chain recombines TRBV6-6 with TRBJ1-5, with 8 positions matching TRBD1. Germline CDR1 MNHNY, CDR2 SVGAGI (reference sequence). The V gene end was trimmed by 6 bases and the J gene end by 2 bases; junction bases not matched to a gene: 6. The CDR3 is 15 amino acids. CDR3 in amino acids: CASRARGPGNQPQHF. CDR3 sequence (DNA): TGTGCCAGCAGGGCCAGGGGGCCGGGCAATCAGCCCCAGCATTTT.

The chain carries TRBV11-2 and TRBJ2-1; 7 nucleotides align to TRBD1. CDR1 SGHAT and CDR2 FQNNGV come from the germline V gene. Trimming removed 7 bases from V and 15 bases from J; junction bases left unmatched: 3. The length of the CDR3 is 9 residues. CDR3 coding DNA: TGTGCCAGCAACAGGGGCCCGTTCTTC. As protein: CASNRGPFF.

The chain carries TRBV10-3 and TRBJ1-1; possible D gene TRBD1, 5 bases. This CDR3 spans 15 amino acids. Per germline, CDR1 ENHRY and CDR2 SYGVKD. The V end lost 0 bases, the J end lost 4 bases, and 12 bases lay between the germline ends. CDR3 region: CAISESYRTGTEAFF. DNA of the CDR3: TGTGCCATCAGTGAGTCGTACAGGACGGGCACTGAAGCTTTCTTT.

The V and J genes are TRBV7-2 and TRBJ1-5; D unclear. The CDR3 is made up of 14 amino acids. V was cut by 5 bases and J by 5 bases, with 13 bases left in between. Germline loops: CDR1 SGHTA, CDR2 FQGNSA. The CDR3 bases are TGTGCCAGCAGCCCTTCCCCCGTAGATCAGCCCCAGCATTTT. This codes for CASSPSPVDQPQHF.

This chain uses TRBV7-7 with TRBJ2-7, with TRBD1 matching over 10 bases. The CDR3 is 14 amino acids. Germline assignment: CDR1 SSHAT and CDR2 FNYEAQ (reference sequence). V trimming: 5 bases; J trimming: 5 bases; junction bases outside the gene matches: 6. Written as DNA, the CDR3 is TGTGCCAGCAGCCCCCGGGACAGGGGTGACGAGCAGTACTTC. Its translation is CASSPRDRGDEQYF. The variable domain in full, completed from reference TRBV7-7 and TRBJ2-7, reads GAGVSQSPRYKVTKRGQDVTLRCDPISSHATLYWYQQALGQGPEFLTYFNYEAQPDKSGLPSDRFSAERPEGSISTLTIQRTEQRDSAMYRCASSPRDRGDEQYFGPGTRLTVT.

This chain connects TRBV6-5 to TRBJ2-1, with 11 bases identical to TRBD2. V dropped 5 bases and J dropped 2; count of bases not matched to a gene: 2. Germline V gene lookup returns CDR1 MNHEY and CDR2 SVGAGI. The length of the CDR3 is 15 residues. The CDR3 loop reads CASSQTSGAYNEQFF. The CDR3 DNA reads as TGTGCCAGCAGTCAGACTAGCGGGGCCTACAATGAGCAGTTCTTC.

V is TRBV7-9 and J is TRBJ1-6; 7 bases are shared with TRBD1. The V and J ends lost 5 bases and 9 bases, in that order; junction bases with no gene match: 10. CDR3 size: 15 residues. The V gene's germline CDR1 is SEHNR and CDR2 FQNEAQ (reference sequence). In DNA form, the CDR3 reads TGTGCCAGCAGCGTAAACGCAGGGGGGTCTTCACCCCTCCACTTT. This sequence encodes CASSVNAGGSSPLHF.

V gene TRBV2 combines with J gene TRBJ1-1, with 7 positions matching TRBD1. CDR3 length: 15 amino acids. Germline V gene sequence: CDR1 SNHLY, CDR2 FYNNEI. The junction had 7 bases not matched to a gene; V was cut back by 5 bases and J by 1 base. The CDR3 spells CASSNSGDRNTEAFF. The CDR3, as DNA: TGTGCCAGCAGTAATTCAGGGGACAGGAACACTGAAGCTTTCTTT.

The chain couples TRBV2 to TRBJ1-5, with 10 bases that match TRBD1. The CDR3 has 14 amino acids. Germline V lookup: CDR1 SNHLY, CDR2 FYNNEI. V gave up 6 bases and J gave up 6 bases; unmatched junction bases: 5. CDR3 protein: CASSLDRGRQPQHF. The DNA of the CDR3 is TGTGCCAGCAGCCTAGACAGGGGGCGTCAGCCCCAGCATTTT. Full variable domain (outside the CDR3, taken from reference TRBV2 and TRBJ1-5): EPEVTQTPSHQVTQMGQEVILRCVPISNHLYFYWYRQILGQKVEFLVSFYNNEISEKSEIFDDQFSVERPDGSNFTLKIRSTKLEDSAMYFCASSLDRGRQPQHFGDGTRLSIL.

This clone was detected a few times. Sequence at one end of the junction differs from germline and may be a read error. The CDR3 is CASSSGQVDSPLNF. Written as DNA, the CDR3 is TGTGCCAGCAGTTCGGGACAGGTGGACTCACCCCTCAACTTT. This chain links TRBV28 with TRBJ1-6; 8 nucleotides line up with TRBD1. Per germline, CDR1 MDHEN and CDR2 SYDVKM. This CDR3 is 14 amino acids long.

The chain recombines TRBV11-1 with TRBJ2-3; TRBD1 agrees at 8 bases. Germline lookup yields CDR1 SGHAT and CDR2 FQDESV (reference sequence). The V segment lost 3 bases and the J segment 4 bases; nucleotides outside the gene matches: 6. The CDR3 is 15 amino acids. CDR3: CASSFDRGSPDTQYF. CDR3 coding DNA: TGTGCCAGCAGCTTTGACAGGGGATCTCCAGATACGCAGTATTTT.

For the CDR3, the DNA is TGTGCCAGCAGTCCCGTCGAGCACGAGTCGTTGAAACTGTTTTTT. Its translation: CASSPVEHESLKLFF. This chain links TRBV6-5 with TRBJ1-4; D not resolved. Germline V gene data show CDR1 as MNHEY and CDR2 as SVGAGI. The CDR3 has 15 amino acids. V gave up 5 bases and J gave up 11 bases, with 21 bases separating them.

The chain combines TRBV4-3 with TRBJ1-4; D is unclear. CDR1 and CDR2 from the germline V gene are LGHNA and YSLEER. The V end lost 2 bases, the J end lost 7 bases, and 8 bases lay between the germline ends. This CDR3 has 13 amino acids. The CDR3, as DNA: TGCGCCAGCAGCCAACAGGCTACTGAAAAACTGTTTTTT. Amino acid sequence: CASSQQATEKLFF.

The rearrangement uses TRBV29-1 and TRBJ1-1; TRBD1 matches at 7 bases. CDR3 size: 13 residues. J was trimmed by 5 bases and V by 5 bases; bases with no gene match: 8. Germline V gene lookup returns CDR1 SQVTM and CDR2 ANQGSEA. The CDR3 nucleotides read TGCAGCGTTAACCCGACAGGGCGGACTGAAGCTTTCTTT. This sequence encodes CSVNPTGRTEAFF.

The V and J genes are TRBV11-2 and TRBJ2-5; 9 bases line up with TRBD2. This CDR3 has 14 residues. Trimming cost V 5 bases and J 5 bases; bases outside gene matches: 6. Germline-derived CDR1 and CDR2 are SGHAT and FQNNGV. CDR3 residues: CASSPASGVETQYF. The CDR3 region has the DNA TGTGCCAGCAGCCCAGCTAGCGGGGTTGAGACCCAGTACTTC.

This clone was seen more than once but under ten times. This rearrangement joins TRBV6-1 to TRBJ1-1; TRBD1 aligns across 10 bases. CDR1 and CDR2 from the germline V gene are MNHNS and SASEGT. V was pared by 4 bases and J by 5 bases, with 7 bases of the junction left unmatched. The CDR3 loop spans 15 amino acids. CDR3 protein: CASSATGGAKTEAFF. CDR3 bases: TGTGCCAGCAGTGCGACAGGGGGCGCGAAGACTGAAGCTTTCTTT.